This TCR beta chain was sequenced during a study of cytomegalovirus exposure and HLA in healthy donors. At the level of the study: The approximately 110 validation repertoires used a platform that matched the one used for the approximately 610 first-cohort repertoires, as a later analysis reported.

General study results and limits: The listing of 160 or so TCR beta chains classed them as cytomegalovirus-associated. In vitro, three CMV-associated chains proved specific for CMV antigens.

This clone was seen just once. Its antigen is undetermined. Assay used: immunoSEQ multiplex PCR; TCRdb lists only in-frame clones, some missing. The table includes under 250,000 clones, 87% detected once. This clonotype originated in a man between 18 and 35 years old in good health and CMV-seropositive. The sample taken for sequencing was PBMCs.

This CDR3 reads CASSWGSAEAFF. The DNA of the CDR3 is TGTGCCAGCAGCTGGGGGTCCGCTGAAGCTTTCTTT. V is TRBV5-6 and J is TRBJ1-1; perhaps TRBD1 as D (5 bases). V was trimmed by 3 bases and J by 6 bases, leaving 9 bases between them. The CDR3 consists of 12 residues. Germline V lookup: CDR1 SGHDT, CDR2 YYEEEE.